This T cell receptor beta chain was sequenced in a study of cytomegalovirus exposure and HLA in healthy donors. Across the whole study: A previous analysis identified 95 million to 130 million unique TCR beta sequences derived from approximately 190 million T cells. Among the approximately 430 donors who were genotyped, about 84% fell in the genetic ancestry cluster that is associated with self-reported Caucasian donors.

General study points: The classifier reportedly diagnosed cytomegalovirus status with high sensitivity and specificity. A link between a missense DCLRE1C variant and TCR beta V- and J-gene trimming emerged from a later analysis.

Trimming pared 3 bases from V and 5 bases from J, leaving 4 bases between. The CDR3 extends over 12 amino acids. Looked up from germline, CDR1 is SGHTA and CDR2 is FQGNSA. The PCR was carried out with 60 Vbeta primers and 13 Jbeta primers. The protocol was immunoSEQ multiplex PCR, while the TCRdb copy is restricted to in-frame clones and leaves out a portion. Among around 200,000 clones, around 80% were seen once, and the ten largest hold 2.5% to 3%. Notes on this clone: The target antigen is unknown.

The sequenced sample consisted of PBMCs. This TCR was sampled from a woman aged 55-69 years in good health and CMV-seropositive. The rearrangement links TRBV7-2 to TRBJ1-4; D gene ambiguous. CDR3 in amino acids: CASSFVNEKLFF. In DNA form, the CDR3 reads TGTGCCAGCAGCTTCGTCAATGAAAAACTGTTTTTT.